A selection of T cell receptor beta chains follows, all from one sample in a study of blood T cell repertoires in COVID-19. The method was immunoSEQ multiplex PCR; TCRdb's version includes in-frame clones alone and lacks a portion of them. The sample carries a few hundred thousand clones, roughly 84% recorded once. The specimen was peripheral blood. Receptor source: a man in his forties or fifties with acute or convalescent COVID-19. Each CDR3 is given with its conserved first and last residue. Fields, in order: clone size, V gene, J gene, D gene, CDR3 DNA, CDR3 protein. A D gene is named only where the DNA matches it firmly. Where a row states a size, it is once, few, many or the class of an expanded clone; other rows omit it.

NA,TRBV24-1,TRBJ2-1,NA,TGTGCCACCAGTGATACGGGGAATGAGCAGTTCTTC,CATSDTGNEQFF
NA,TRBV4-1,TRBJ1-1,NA,TGCGCCAGCAGCCAAGGACAGGACATGAACACTGAAGCTTTCTTT,CASSQGQDMNTEAFF
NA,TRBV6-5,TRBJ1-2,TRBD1,TGTGCCAGCAGTCGACAGGGGGCTAAGGGCTACACCTTC,CASSRQGAKGYTF
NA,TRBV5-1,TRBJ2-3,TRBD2,TGCGCCAGCAGCCTCCGCGGGGGGGCGAGGACAGATACGCAGTATTTT,CASSLRGGARTDTQYF
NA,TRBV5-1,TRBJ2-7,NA,TGCGCCAGCAGCTTGACGTCGACAGTGAGTTACTACGAGCAGTACTTC,CASSLTSTVSYYEQYF
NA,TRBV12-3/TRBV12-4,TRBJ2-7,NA,TGTGCCAGCAGTTTGGGGCAGTCCTACGAGCAGTACTTC,CASSLGQSYEQYF
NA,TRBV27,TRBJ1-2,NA,TGTGCCAGCAGTTTCAGACCCAGGGGCTATGGCTACACCTTC,CASSFRPRGYGYTF
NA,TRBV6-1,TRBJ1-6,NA,TGTGCCAGCAGTGAAGAGTCAGGGAGGGGTAATTCACCCCTCCACTTT,CASSEESGRGNSPLHF
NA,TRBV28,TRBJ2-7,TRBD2,TGTGCCAGCTCCTGGGGGGGATACGAGCAGTACTTC,CASSWGGYEQYF
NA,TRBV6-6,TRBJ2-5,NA,TGTGCCAGCAGTTACGTGGGTAGCAAAGAGACCCAGTACTTC,CASSYVGSKETQYF
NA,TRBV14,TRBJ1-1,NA,TGTGCCAGCAGCCCGTCGACAGGCTATGGGGTTTTCTTT,CASSPSTGYGVFF
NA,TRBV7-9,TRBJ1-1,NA,TGTGCCAGCAGCCCAGGGGCCTTGAACACTGAAGCTTTCTTT,CASSPGALNTEAFF
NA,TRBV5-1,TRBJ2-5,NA,TGCGCCAGCAGCTTGGGACAGCTAGAGACCCAGTACTTC,CASSLGQLETQYF
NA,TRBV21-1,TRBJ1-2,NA,TGTGCCAGCAGCAAAGTCCCAACCGGTGGCTACACCTTC,CASSKVPTGGYTF
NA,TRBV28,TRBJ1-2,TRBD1,TGTGCCAGCCGCTTGACAGGGGGCGCGGGTGGCTACACCTTC,CASRLTGGAGGYTF
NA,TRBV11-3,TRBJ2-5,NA,TGTGCCAGCAGCTTGAGGCCGGAGGGGACCCAGTACTTC,CASSLRPEGTQYF
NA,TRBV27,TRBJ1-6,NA,TGTGCCAGCAGTTATCCGGGGAACTCACCCCTCCACTTT,CASSYPGNSPLHF
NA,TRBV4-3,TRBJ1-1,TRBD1,TGCGCCAGCAGCCTACGACAGGGGCGCAACACTGAAGCTTTCTTT,CASSLRQGRNTEAFF
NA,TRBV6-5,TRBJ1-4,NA,TGTGCCGCAGCAAGAAGGAGGACTAATGAAAAACTGTTTTTT,CAAARRRTNEKLFF
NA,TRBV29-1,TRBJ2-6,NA,TGCAGCGTTGGCTCCGGTGGCTCTGGGGCCAACGTCCTGACTTTC,CSVGSGGSGANVLTF
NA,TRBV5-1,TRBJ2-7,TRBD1,TGCGCCAGCAGCTCTGGGACAGGCAGCTCCTACGAGCAGTACTTC,CASSSGTGSSYEQYF
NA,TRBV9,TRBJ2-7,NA,TGTGCCAGCAGCGTAGCTCCCACGAGCTCCTACGAGCAGTACTTC,CASSVAPTSSYEQYF
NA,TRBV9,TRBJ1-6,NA,TGTGCCAGCAGCGTAACAGGTATTAATTCACCCCTCCACTTT,CASSVTGINSPLHF
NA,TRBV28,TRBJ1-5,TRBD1,TGTGCCAGCAGTGCCCCAGGGACAGTGATAGGGCCCCAGCATTTT,CASSAPGTVIGPQHF
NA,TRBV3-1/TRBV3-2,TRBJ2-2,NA,TGTGCCAGCAGGAACAGGGTACCGGGGGAGCTGTTTTTT,CASRNRVPGELFF
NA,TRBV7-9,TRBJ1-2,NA,TGTGCCAGCAGACGGGCGGGCGGGCTCAGCTACACCTTC,CASRRAGGLSYTF
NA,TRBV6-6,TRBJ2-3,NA,TGTGCCAGCAGCCTCGGGACAAAAAGCACAGATACGCAGTATTTT,CASSLGTKSTDTQYF
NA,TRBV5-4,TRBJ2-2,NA,TGTGCCAGCAGCTTTGGGTCCCGGGGTTCGATCACCGGGGAGCTGTTTTTT,CASSFGSRGSITGELFF
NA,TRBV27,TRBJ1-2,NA,TGTGCCAGCAGTCTCTCGGCGAAAGGGGAACACTATGGCTACACCTTC,CASSLSAKGEHYGYTF
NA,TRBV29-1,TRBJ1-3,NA,TGCAGCATCTCGCGGGACTTAGGCCGAAACACCATATATTTT,CSISRDLGRNTIYF
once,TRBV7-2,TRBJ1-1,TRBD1,TGTGCCAGCAGCTACAGGGGGACGAACACTGAAGCTTTCTTT,CASSYRGTNTEAFF
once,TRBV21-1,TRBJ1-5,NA,TGTGCCAGCAGCAAGAGCAGGGTATACAATCAGCCCCAGCATTTT,CASSKSRVYNQPQHF
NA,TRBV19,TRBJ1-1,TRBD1,TGTGCCAGTAGCAGGGGACAGGGACGGACTGAAGCTTTCTTT,CASSRGQGRTEAFF
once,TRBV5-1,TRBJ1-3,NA,TGCGCCAGCAGCGCGACATTCTCTGGAAACACCATATATTTT,CASSATFSGNTIYF
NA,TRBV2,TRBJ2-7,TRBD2,TGTGCCAGCAGGGCGGGGGGTGGTTCCTACGAGCAGTACTTC,CASRAGGGSYEQYF
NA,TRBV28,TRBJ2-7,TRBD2,TGTGCCAGCAGTTTAGTGCTAGCGGGGGGGCTCAGCTCCTACGAGCAGTACTTC,CASSLVLAGGLSSYEQYF
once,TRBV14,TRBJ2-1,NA,TGTGCCAGCAGCCAAGAGGGCCCGAATCTTTGGGATGAGCAGTTCTTC,CASSQEGPNLWDEQFF
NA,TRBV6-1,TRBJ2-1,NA,TGTGCCACCCAGCGTGGGGGGAGTGAGCAGTTCTTC,CATQRGGSEQFF
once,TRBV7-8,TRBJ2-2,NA,TGTGCCAGCAGCTTAGAGTGGTTAGCGACCGGGGAGCTGTTTTTT,CASSLEWLATGELFF
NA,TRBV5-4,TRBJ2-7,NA,TGTGCCAGCAGCTTCGCACTCCAGGGGCCAGGCGAGCAGTACTTC,CASSFALQGPGEQYF
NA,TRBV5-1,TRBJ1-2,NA,TGCGCCAGCATGGGGAGGGGGAGTGGCGGTGACTATGGCTACACCTTC,CASMGRGSGGDYGYTF
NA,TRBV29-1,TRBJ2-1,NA,TGCAGCGTTGCACCTAATAATGAGCAGTTCTTC,CSVAPNNEQFF
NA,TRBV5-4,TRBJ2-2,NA,TGTGCCAGCAGCCTAGACACCGGGGAGCTGTTTTTT,CASSLDTGELFF
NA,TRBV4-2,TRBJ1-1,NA,TGTGCCAGCAGCCAAGAGGCGAACACTGAAGCTTTCTTT,CASSQEANTEAFF
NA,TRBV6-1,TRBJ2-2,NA,TGTGCCAGCAGTGAAAGGAATACAGGAGACACCGGGGAGCTGTTTTTT,CASSERNTGDTGELFF
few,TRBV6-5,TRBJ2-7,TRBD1,TGTGCCAGCAGTTATTCACAGGGGATCTACGAGCAGTACTTC,CASSYSQGIYEQYF
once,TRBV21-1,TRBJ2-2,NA,TGTGCCAGCAACCCGGACAGATTGAACACCGGGGAGCTGTTTTTT,CASNPDRLNTGELFF
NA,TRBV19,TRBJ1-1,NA,TGTGCCAGTAGTAGCAGAGCCGGAGGTTTGAACACTGAAGCTTTCTTT,CASSSRAGGLNTEAFF
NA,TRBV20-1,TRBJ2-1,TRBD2,TGCAGTGCTAGTGGCACTAGCGGGGGGGCCGTTGAGCAGTTCTTC,CSASGTSGGAVEQFF
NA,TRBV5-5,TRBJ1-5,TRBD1,TGTGCCAGCAGCTGGACAGGGGGGTTTCAACAGCCCCAGCATTTT,CASSWTGGFQQPQHF
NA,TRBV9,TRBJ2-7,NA,TGTGCCAGCAGCGTAGAGAGCTCCGAACTCAACGAGCAGTACTTC,CASSVESSELNEQYF
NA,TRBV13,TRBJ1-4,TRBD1,TGTGCCAGCAGCTTAGGCCTTAAAGGACAGGGTTCTGAAAAACTGTTTTTT,CASSLGLKGQGSEKLFF
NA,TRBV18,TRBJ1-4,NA,TGTGCCAGCTCACCTATTGAAACCGGCAGCGGGGAAAAACTGTTTTTT,CASSPIETGSGEKLFF
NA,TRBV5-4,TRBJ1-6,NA,TGTGCCAGCAGCTTGGCCGGGAGATCACAGGCACCCCTCCACTTT,CASSLAGRSQAPLHF